The 14 T cell receptor beta chains below all came from one sample that was sequenced in a study of Ad26.COV2.S vaccination and SARS-CoV-2 variants. TCRdb's copy holds only in-frame clones and misses some; the assay was immunoSEQ multiplex PCR. There are over 90,000 clones in the sample; less than 85% occur only once, and approximately 15% lies in the top ten. Sequencing used peripheral blood, obtained after recovery from COVID-19. These receptors all stem from a human donor who had recovered from COVID-19.

This clone was seen a few times. In nucleotides, the CDR3 is TGTGCCAGCAGCTCCCCGTCGTCGGACAGCTTCCTCAATGAGCAGTTCTTC. Its translation is CASSSPSSDSFLNEQFF. The rearrangement links TRBV7-2 to TRBJ2-1, with D possibly TRBD1 on 6 matching bases. Germline lookup yields CDR1 SGHTA and CDR2 FQGNSA. Trimming took off 4 bases at V and 6 bases at J, with 22 bases between the two ends. The CDR3 extends over 17 amino acids.

The chain recombines TRBV27 with TRBJ2-7; TRBD1 might be the D (5 bases). Trimming removed 3 bases at V and 7 bases at J, with 10 bases between. Germline CDR1 and CDR2: MNHEY and SMNVEV (reference sequence). The CDR3 is made up of 12 amino acids. CDR3 sequence: CASSLDTKEQYF. CDR3 nucleotides: TGTGCCAGCAGTTTGGACACAAAAGAGCAGTACTTC.

V and J are TRBV5-5 and TRBJ1-5; the D gene is possibly TRBD1 (6 bases). The CDR3 covers 16 residues. Trimming removed 0 bases at V and 6 bases at J, with 16 bases between. CDR1 and CDR2 (germline): SGHKS, YYEKEE (reference sequence). CDR3 loop: CASSLGLQGWGQPQHF. The DNA of the CDR3 is TGTGCCAGCAGCTTGGGGTTACAGGGTTGGGGTCAGCCCCAGCATTTT.

The chain has TRBV4-2 and TRBJ2-1, with 7 bases aligning to TRBD1. The germline V gene has CDR1 LGHNA and CDR2 YNFKEQ. V trimming: 0 bases; J trimming: 12 bases; junction bases outside the gene matches: 14. This CDR3 is built from 16 residues. The CDR3 is CASSQDTVRGLPGQFF. The CDR3 bases are TGTGCCAGCAGCCAAGATACAGTAAGGGGGCTCCCTGGGCAGTTCTTC.

J is TRBJ1-4 and V is TRBV15, with D perhaps matching TRBD1 (5 bases). CDR3 size: 16 residues. V dropped 0 bases and J dropped 3 bases, with 11 bases sitting between them. Germline CDR1 LNHNV, CDR2 YYDKDF (reference sequence). The CDR3 DNA reads as TGTGCCACCAGCAGAGATCTTCGGGGGTCTAATGAAAAACTGTTTTTT. As protein: CATSRDLRGSNEKLFF.

V usage is TRBV11-3 and J usage is TRBJ2-6; D gene ambiguous. Germline lookup yields CDR1 SGHNT and CDR2 YENEEA. V shed 1 base and J shed 0 bases, with 16 bases lying between them. CDR3 size: 19 residues. Here the CDR3 reads CASSLGADKAHSGANVLTF. As DNA, the CDR3 is TGTGCCAGCAGCTTAGGGGCAGACAAGGCCCACTCTGGGGCCAACGTCCTGACTTTC.

The gene calls are TRBV6-2 or TRBV6-3 and TRBJ1-2; D is uncertain. The germline V and J ends were trimmed by 5 bases and 5 bases, with 9 bases remaining between them. Germline loops: CDR1 MNHEY, CDR2 SVGEGT. CDR3 length: 12 residues. The CDR3 reads CASSPIGYGYTF. The DNA of the CDR3 is TGTGCCAGCAGTCCGATCGGGTATGGCTACACCTTC.

This clone has a handful of counts. The genes are TRBV6-1 and TRBJ2-5, with D maybe TRBD1 (6 bases). Germline CDR1 is MNHNS and CDR2 is SASEGT. Trimming removed 4 bases from V and 2 bases from J, with 20 bases in between. The CDR3 is made up of 17 amino acids. The DNA of the CDR3 is TGTGCCAGCAGTGTTAGGCCCGTCGAAAGGGGGCAAGAGACCCAGTACTTC. Protein product: CASSVRPVERGQETQYF.

This chain connects TRBV11-2 to TRBJ1-4, with 7 bases matching TRBD1. The CDR3 consists of 13 residues. After removal of 10 bases from V and 3 bases from J, the junction contained 5 bases not matched to a gene. CDR1 and CDR2 from the germline V gene are SGHAT and FQNNGV. This CDR3 reads CATSRGPNEKLFF. As DNA, the CDR3 is TGTGCCACCTCGAGGGGGCCTAATGAAAAACTGTTTTTT.

This clone came up a few times. The chain recombines TRBV27 with TRBJ2-5, with D possibly being TRBD1 (5 bases). Between the trimmed V and J ends, which lost 4 bases and 2 bases, there was a span of 11 bases. The CDR3 is 14 amino acids. Germline V lookup: CDR1 MNHEY, CDR2 SMNVEV (reference sequence). The CDR3 DNA reads as TGTGCCAGCAGTTACCAGGGTCAGCAAGAGACCCAGTACTTC. Protein sequence: CASSYQGQQETQYF.

The CDR3 loop reads CASSSHTWGQGATEAFF. CDR3 sequence (DNA): TGTGCCAGCAGCTCACATACCTGGGGACAGGGGGCCACTGAAGCTTTCTTT. The chain carries TRBV13 and TRBJ1-1; 12 nucleotides match TRBD1. The CDR3 runs to 17 residues. The V segment lost 4 bases and the J segment 4 bases; nucleotides outside the gene matches: 10. The germline CDR1 and CDR2 sequences are PRHDT and FYEKMQ (reference sequence).

This clone was counted between two and nine times. In DNA form, the CDR3 reads TGTGCCAGCAGTTCGGACTGGAATGAAAAACTGTTTTTT. Translating gives CASSSDWNEKLFF. The chain has TRBV2 and TRBJ1-4; unclear D gene. V was trimmed by 5 bases and J by 5 bases, leaving 9 bases between them. CDR3 length equals 13 residues. Germline assignment: CDR1 SNHLY and CDR2 FYNNEI.

This chain connects TRBV3-1 (or the pseudogene TRBV3-2) to TRBJ1-2, with D perhaps matching TRBD1 (5 bases). V was shortened by 1 base and J by 7 bases, with 13 bases between the two germline ends. The CDR3 length is 14 residues. Germline V gene data show CDR1 as LGHDT and CDR2 as YNNKEL (reference sequence). DNA for the CDR3: TGTGCCAGCAGCCAAGTGTCCGGCGGGGGTGGCTACACCTTC. Its protein product is CASSQVSGGGGYTF.

This clone has just a few counts. This chain links TRBV5-1 with TRBJ2-5; 12 nucleotides agree with TRBD2. V lost 4 bases, J lost 9 bases, and 10 bases stayed unmatched. The CDR3 length is 15 residues. CDR1 and CDR2 (germline): SGHRS, YFSETQ. The CDR3 DNA is TGCGCCAGCAGCCGGACTAGCGGGGCCCCCCGGGCCCAGTACTTC. It specifies CASSRTSGAPRAQYF.